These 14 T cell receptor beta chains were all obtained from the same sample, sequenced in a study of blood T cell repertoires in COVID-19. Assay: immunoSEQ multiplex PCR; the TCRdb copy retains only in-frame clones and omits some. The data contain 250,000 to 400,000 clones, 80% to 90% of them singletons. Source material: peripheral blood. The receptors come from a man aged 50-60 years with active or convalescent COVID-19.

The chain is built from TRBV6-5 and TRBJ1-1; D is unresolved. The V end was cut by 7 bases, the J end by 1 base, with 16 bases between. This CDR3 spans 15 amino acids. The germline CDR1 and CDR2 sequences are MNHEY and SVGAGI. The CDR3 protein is CASKEIGVENTEAFF. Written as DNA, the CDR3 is TGTGCCAGCAAGGAGATCGGGGTAGAGAACACTGAAGCTTTCTTT.

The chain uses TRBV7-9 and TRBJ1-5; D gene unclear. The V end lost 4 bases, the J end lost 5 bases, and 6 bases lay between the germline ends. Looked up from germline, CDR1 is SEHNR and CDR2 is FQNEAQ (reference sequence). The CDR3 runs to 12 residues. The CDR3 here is CASSSPYQPQHF. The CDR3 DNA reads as TGTGCCAGCAGCTCCCCTTATCAGCCCCAGCATTTT.

Here the CDR3 reads CASSLQVGVGDTQYF. In DNA, the CDR3 is TGTGCCAGCAGCTTGCAGGTCGGGGTGGGTGATACGCAGTATTTT. The chain is built from TRBV5-4 and TRBJ2-3; maybe TRBD2 (5 bases). CDR3 length equals 15 residues. Per germline, CDR1 SGHNT and CDR2 YYREEE (reference sequence). V lost 1 base to trimming and J lost 6 bases, with 15 bases between them.

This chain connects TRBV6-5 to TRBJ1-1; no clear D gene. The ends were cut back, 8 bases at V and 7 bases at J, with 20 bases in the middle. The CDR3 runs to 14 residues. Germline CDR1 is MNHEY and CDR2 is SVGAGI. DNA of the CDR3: TGTGCCAGCTCCCTACTATTGGTTTCGGATGAAGCTTTCTTT. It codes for CASSLLLVSDEAFF.

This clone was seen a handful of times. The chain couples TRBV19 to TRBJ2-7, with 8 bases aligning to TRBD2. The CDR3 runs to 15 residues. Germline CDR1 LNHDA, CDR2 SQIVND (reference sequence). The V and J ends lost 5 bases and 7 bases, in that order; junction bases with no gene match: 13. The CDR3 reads CASSLPSSGRGEQYF. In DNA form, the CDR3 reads TGTGCCAGTAGTCTTCCTTCGAGCGGGAGAGGTGAGCAGTACTTC.

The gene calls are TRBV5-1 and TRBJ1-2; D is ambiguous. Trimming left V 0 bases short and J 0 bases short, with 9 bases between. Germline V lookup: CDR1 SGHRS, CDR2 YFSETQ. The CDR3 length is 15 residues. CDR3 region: CASSLGGLANYGYTF. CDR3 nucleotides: TGCGCCAGCAGCTTGGGAGGGCTCGCTAACTATGGCTACACCTTC.

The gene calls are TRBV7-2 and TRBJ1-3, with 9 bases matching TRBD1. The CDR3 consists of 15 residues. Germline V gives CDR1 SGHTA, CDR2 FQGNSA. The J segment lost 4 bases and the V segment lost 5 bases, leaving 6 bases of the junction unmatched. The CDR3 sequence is CASSTTGGVGNTIYF. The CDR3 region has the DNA TGTGCCAGCAGCACAACAGGGGGCGTAGGAAACACCATATATTTT.

The CDR3 sequence is CASSLIRGTGIYGYTF. In nucleotides, the CDR3 is TGTGCCAGCAGTTTAATTAGAGGGACAGGGATCTATGGCTACACCTTC. The chain couples TRBV28 to TRBJ1-2; 9 bases align to TRBD1. J gave up 4 bases and V 2 bases, and 8 bases lay outside the gene matches. Germline lookup yields CDR1 MDHEN and CDR2 SYDVKM. The CDR3 is made up of 16 amino acids.

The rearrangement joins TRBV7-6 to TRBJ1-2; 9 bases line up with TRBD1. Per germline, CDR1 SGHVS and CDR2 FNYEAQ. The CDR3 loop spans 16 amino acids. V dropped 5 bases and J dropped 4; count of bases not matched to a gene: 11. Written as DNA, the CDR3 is TGTGCCAGCAGCCCGGGACAGGGTGGTCTTGGCTATGGCTACACCTTC. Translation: CASSPGQGGLGYGYTF.

The CDR3 loop reads CASSPRTPRQFTEAFF. DNA for the CDR3: TGTGCCAGCAGCCCTCGGACACCCAGACAATTCACTGAAGCTTTCTTT. This chain connects TRBV7-2 to TRBJ1-1, with TRBD1 as a possible D gene (5 bases). Germline lookup yields CDR1 SGHTA and CDR2 FQGNSA. V lost 5 bases, J lost 4 bases, and 20 bases lay in between. The CDR3 has 16 amino acids.

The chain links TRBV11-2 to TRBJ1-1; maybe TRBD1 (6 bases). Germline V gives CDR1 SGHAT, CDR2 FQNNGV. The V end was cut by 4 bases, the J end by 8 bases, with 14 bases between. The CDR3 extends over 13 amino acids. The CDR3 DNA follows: TGTGCCAGCAGCTCGATACAGGGCGCCGAAGCTTTCTTT. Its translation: CASSSIQGAEAFF.

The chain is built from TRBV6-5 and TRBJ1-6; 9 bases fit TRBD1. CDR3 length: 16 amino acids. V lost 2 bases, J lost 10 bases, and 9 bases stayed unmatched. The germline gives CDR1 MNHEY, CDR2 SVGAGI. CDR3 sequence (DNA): TGTGCCAGCAGTTACAGGGGACAGGGTTCGGGGTCACCCCTCCACTTT. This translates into CASSYRGQGSGSPLHF.

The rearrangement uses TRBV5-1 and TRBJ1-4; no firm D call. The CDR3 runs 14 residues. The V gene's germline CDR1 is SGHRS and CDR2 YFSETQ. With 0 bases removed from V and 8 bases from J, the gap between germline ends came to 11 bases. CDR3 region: CASSLGATREKLFF. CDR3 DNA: TGCGCCAGCAGCTTGGGGGCTACCAGGGAAAAACTGTTTTTT.

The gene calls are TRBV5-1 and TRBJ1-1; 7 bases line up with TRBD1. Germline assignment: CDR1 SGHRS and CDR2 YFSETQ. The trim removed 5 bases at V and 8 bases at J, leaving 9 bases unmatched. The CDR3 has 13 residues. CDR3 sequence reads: CASRTTGSAEAFF. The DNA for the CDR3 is TGCGCCAGCAGGACGACAGGGTCAGCCGAAGCTTTCTTT.